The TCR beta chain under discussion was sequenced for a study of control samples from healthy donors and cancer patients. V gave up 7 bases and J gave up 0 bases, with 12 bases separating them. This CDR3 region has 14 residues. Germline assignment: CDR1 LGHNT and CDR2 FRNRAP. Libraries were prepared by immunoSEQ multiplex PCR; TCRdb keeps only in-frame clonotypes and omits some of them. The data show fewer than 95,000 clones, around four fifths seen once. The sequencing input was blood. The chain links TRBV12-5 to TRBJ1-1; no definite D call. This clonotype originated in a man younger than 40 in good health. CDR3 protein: CASALYGMNTEAFF. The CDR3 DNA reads TGTGCTAGTGCTCTCTATGGGATGAACACTGAAGCTTTCTTT. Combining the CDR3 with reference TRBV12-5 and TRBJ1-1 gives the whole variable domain DARVTQTPRHKVTEMGQEVTMRCQPILGHNTVFWYRQTMMQGLELLAYFRNRAPLDDSGMPKDRFSAEMPDATLATLKIQPSEPRDSAVYFCASALYGMNTEAFFGQGTRLTVV.